A single sample is the source of the 7 T cell receptor beta chains below, sequenced in a study of blood T cell repertoires in COVID-19. The repertoire was sequenced with immunoSEQ multiplex PCR; TCRdb's copy has only in-frame clones and lacks some. The sample has fewer than 150,000 clones; 85% to 90% are singletons. Source material: peripheral blood. All receptors come from a woman between 65 and 79 years old with acute or convalescent COVID-19.

This clone was seen only a few times. This chain connects TRBV6-5 to TRBJ2-7, with 7 bases aligning to TRBD1. The CDR3 extends over 15 amino acids. CDR1 MNHEY and CDR2 SVGAGI come from the germline V gene. The trim removed 6 bases at V and 2 bases at J, leaving 10 bases unmatched. The CDR3 loop is CASRHSTGTAYEQYF. DNA for the CDR3: TGTGCCAGCAGGCACTCGACAGGGACAGCCTACGAGCAGTACTTC.

The rearrangement joins TRBV5-1 to TRBJ1-5, with 7 bases lining up with TRBD1. This CDR3 spans 15 amino acids. The germline CDR1 and CDR2 sequences are SGHRS and YFSETQ. The junction had 7 bases not matched to a gene; V was cut back by 0 bases and J by 7 bases. For the CDR3, the DNA is TGCGCCAGCAGCTTGGGGGACAGTCCGAGACAGCCCCAGCATTTT. Its translation: CASSLGDSPRQPQHF.

This clone is a singleton in its sample. For the CDR3, the DNA is TGCGCCAGCAGTTCGGGGGGGCTCTATGGCTACACCTTC. This codes for CASSSGGLYGYTF. The chain carries TRBV5-1 and TRBJ1-2; maybe TRBD1 (6 bases). V gave up 5 bases and J gave up 4 bases, with 12 bases separating them. The CDR3 spans 13 residues. Looked up from germline, CDR1 is SGHRS and CDR2 is YFSETQ.

This clone was detected only a few times. V and J are TRBV7-9 and TRBJ1-6; no clear D. V lost 5 bases, J lost 0 bases, and 14 bases lay in between. CDR1 is SEHNR, CDR2 FQNEAQ, per germline (reference sequence). CDR3 size: 17 residues. CDR3 nucleotide sequence: TGTGCCAGCAGCAGAGACATCTCCAGCTCCTATAATTCACCCCTCCACTTT. As protein: CASSRDISSSYNSPLHF.

The V call is TRBV19, the J call TRBJ1-5; D not certain. Per the germline V gene, CDR1 is LNHDA and CDR2 is SQIVND (reference sequence). The V end was cut by 1 base, the J end by 3 bases, with 7 bases between. The CDR3 has 14 residues. CDR3 residues: CASSIVENNQPQHF. The CDR3, as DNA: TGTGCCAGTAGTATAGTGGAGAACAATCAGCCCCAGCATTTT.

This clone is classed as medium-sized. V usage is TRBV6-1 and J usage is TRBJ1-5; a weak D match, TRBD1 (5 bases). V was shortened by 2 bases and J by 4 bases, with 15 bases between the two germline ends. CDR3 length: 16 residues. Germline CDR1 is MNHNS and CDR2 is SASEGT. The CDR3 protein is CASSEIPRQNNQPQHF. CDR3 in DNA: TGTGCCAGCAGTGAAATCCCGAGACAGAATAATCAGCCCCAGCATTTT.

V gene TRBV19 combines with J gene TRBJ2-2; 7 bases fit TRBD2. CDR3 length: 15 residues. Germline V gene lookup returns CDR1 LNHDA and CDR2 SQIVND (reference sequence). After removal of 4 bases from V and 4 bases from J, the junction contained 6 bases not matched to a gene. The CDR3 DNA is TGTGCCAGTAGTAAGGCGGGGGAGCTCACCGGGGAGCTGTTTTTT. It codes for CASSKAGELTGELFF.